The sequence of this T cell receptor (beta chain) was determined in a study of T cell changes during pregnancy in multiple sclerosis. TCRdb's table, derived via immunoSEQ multiplex PCR, lists solely in-frame clones and lacks some. Here the sample spans 35,000 to 50,000 clones, over 80% being singletons. The CDR3 runs to 15 residues. Germline V gives CDR1 SGHTA, CDR2 FQGNSA. With 5 bases clipped from V and 4 bases from J, the junction kept 9 bases outside the gene matches. The sequence was collected from a female donor in good health, enrolled as a control in a pregnancy study. This material consisted of CD4+ T cells from peripheral blood mononuclear cells, taken in the third trimester of pregnancy. This chain connects TRBV7-2 to TRBJ1-2; 8 nucleotides agree with TRBD1. CDR3 amino acids: CASSPRTGQAYGYTF. The CDR3 coding sequence is TGTGCCAGCAGCCCGCGGACGGGACAGGCCTATGGCTACACCTTC.